This paragraph reports one T cell receptor (beta chain). Its antigen has not been determined. Base qualities are not at hand, and no much larger clone is one base apart. This sample was taken from a study of shared clonotypes between healthy human individuals (dated by TCRdb to the early 2020s). General notes on the study: The cohort comprised two women and a few men aged 18 to 49 years. For each donor, CD4 naive and CD4 memory were each run on three plates, CD8 naive on two plates, and CD8 memory on one plate. The study deeply sequenced blood TCR repertoires of about 5 healthy adults to estimate repertoire size and the extent of clonotype sharing between individuals. Different laboratories and diverse techniques were used to prepare libraries and sequence TCR repertoires, to increase sequencing depth and limit assay-specific biases. Between about 0.94 and 8.9 billion PBMCs per donor were obtained by leukapheresis. The investigation overall reported the following: Naive subsets generally had larger estimated clonotype richness than memory subsets. Compared with non-shared clonotypes, clonotypes shared by all four sorted-subset donors had higher generation probabilities. Pairwise subsampling led to the expectation that sequencing depth would affect the degree of clonotype sharing among donors. Because the study included a small number of donors, the genetic and exposure-history diversity represented was limited. Sampling was restricted to blood, and TCR repertoires in tissues likely differ from the TCR repertoires found in blood. Around 5% of naive CD4, 3.5% of naive CD8, about 2.5% of memory CD4, and about 0.4% of memory CD8 clonotypes were shared across several donors. Rarefaction of sorted-subset datasets indicated incomplete sequencing despite the large sequencing depth.

The CDR3 has 13 amino acids, counting the end cysteine and phenylalanine. CDR3 DNA is the only sequence kept; it has 39 bases, read in frame from the first base. CDR1 and CDR2 (SGHRS, YFSETQ) derive from the germline V gene. At the junction V is shortened by 2 bases and J by 7 bases, with 9 bases in between. The donors were healthy, HIV-negative adults who had no recently reported acute infections or vaccinations. All donors were Caucasian adults living in Nashville, Tennessee, USA. CD4+ T cells were enriched by magnetic negative selection; naive cells were then positively selected on CD45RA, and the negative fraction formed the memory subset. Blood was obtained by leukapheresis, after which PBMCs were separated by Ficoll-Histopaque density gradient centrifugation and cryopreserved in liquid nitrogen vapor phase. Purity and quantity of every magnetically sorted T cell population were checked by analytical flow cytometry. Genomic DNA was isolated from every sorted fraction and measured by UV absorbance on a Nanodrop 2000c.

Using the deep immunoSEQ assay, multiplex PCR amplified TCR CDR3 regions from genomic DNA. Genomic DNA extracted from each cell subset was distributed evenly over all wells of several immunoSEQ 96-well plates, and each plate served as one replicate. For sorted subsets, 200 ng of genomic DNA, equivalent to 30,000 or so T cell genomes, went into each replicate PCR. Purified libraries were quantified with a Qubit 3.0 fluorometer, sized on a Bioanalyzer 2100, and re-quantified with the KAPA Library Quantification kit. A separate single-read 150-cycle Illumina NextSeq 550 flow cell was used to sequence each immunoSEQ 96-well plate. Per the authors' processing: Because only junctional sequences without quality scores were contained in the immunoSEQ output, filtering matching that applied to full-length reads could not be performed. Sequences were annotated with PyIR, a Python wrapper for IgBLAST v1.9, and V/J genes and CDR3 were assigned using IMGT germline references. Reads were filtered out if the reads had weak V/J assignments (E-value above 1e-6), no CDR3, stop codons, out-of-frame junctions, or ambiguous translated residues. V3J clonotypes were defined by identical inferred V gene, J gene, and CDR3 amino acid sequence. The percentage overlap between two repertoires was calculated by dividing the number of shared unique clonotypes by the size of the smaller repertoire. Richness of each repertoire was evaluated using RTK rarefaction, the Chao1 estimator, and Recon v2.1 estimates of unobserved clonotypes. Generation probabilities were computed with OLGA for all TCRbeta clonotypes obtained by the gDNA method from a handful of donors. The source is immuneACCESS, and TCRdb retained only in-frame sequences with V and J called. Part of the clones is not carried over; for the studies checked, unresolved V genes explain less than half of this, and the remainder is unexplained. The V and J calls and the clone size are those of that table, but D and trimming were determined from the DNA. The sample table shows 1.4 million or so clones, and approximately 98.5% are seen once. The ten largest clonotypes hold 0.36% of the sample.

The source material was naive CD4+ T cells sorted from blood. Taken with the paper, the label for cell subset or site translates to: CD45RA+ positively selected. The rearranged segments are TRBV5-1 and TRBJ2-2; no D gene call is confident. The TCR sequence derives from a man aged 30 to 45 in good health. The CDR3: CASSFHDVGELFF. The DNA is as follows: TGCGCCAGCAGCTTCCACGATGTCGGGGAGCTGTTTTTT.